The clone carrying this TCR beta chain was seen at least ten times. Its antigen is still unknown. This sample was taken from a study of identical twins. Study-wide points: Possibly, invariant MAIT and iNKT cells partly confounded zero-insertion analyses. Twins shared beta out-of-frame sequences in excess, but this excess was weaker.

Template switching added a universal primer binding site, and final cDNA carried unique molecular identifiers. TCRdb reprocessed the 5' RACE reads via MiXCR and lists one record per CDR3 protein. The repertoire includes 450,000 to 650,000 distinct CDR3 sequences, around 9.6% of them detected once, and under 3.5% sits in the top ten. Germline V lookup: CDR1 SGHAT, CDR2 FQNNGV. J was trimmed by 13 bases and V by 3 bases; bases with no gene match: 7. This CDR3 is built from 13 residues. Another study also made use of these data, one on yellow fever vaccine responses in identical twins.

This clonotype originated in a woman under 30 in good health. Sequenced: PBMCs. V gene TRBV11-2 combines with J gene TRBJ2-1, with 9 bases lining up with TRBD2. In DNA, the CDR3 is TGTGCCAGCAGCTTTATGCGGGAGGGGAGACAGTTCTTC. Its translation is CASSFMREGRQFF.